This TCR beta chain originates from a study of Ad26.COV2.S vaccination and SARS-CoV-2 variants. Study-wide background: The vaccine Ad26.COV2.S was put into the muscle once, or twice with 56 days between.

Worth noting for this clone: Its target is unknown.

The treatment is: 15 to 20 received Ad26.COV2.S at low or high dose, single or two shots; several received placebo; per-sample allocation not given. Samples were taken on day 63 after the first vaccine or placebo injection. General study results and limits: Following vaccination, spike-specific CD8+ and CD4+ T cell responses reportedly exhibited substantial breadth.

Profiled with immunoSEQ multiplex PCR; TCRdb holds only in-frame clones, not every one. The table has some 290,000 clones, approximately 80% seen once. Sample: peripheral blood, taken in a trial of Ad26.COV2.S vaccine versus placebo. The origin of this receptor is a person aged 18-65 years who received the Ad26.COV2.S COVID-19 vaccine or a placebo.

The CDR3 region is CASSPTDSQNQPQHF. CDR3 DNA sequence: TGTGCCAGCTCACCAACGGACAGTCAAAATCAGCCCCAGCATTTT. V usage is TRBV18 and J usage is TRBJ1-5, with D perhaps TRBD1 (6 bases). V was clipped by 2 bases and J by 4 bases, with 12 bases between them. Germline CDR1 is KGHSH and CDR2 is LQKENI. The length of the CDR3 is 15 residues.